A single sample is the source of the 27 T cell receptor beta chains below, sequenced in a study of PD-1 blockade in classical Hodgkin lymphoma. Time point specified: newly diagnosed, previously untreated cHL patient sample. Clones were sequenced by immunoSEQ multiplex PCR, and TCRdb holds only the in-frame ones, with some missing. This sample carries fewer than 20,000 clones, approximately 84% of them seen once, and the ten largest clones take almost 8.5%. Material: peripheral blood mononuclear cells (PBMCs). These receptors originate from a human donor with classical Hodgkin lymphoma.

The gene calls are TRBV2 and TRBJ2-7; either TRBD1 or TRBD2 may supply D (6 bases each). CDR1 SNHLY and CDR2 FYNNEI come from the germline V gene. Trimming stripped 7 bases from V and 6 bases from J, with 19 bases between. CDR3 length: 14 residues. This CDR3 is CASIGGTSNSEQYF. For the CDR3, the DNA is TGTGCCAGCATTGGGGGGACATCTAATTCCGAGCAGTACTTC.

V usage is TRBV11-2 and J usage is TRBJ2-7, with D possibly being TRBD2 (6 bases). Trimming left V 1 base short and J 2 bases short, with 24 bases between. The CDR3 is 19 residues long. Germline V CDR1 and CDR2: SGHAT, FQNNGV. The CDR3 reads CASSLVGGSGVLGAYEQYF. The DNA of the CDR3 is TGTGCCAGCAGCTTAGTCGGTGGTTCGGGGGTCCTCGGTGCCTACGAGCAGTACTTC. Using reference TRBV11-2 and TRBJ2-7 for the parts outside the CDR3, the full variable domain is EAGVAQSPRYKIIEKRQSVAFWCNPISGHATLYWYQQILGQGPKLLIQFQNNGVVDDSQLPKDRFSAERLKGVDSTLKIQPAKLEDSAVYLCASSLVGGSGVLGAYEQYFGPGTRLTVT.

The genes are TRBV4-1 and TRBJ2-7, with 10 bases lining up with TRBD2. CDR3 length: 17 amino acids. After removal of 1 base from V and 0 bases from J, the junction contained 6 bases not matched to a gene. Germline V gene data show CDR1 as MGHRA and CDR2 as YSYEKL. CDR3 sequence: CASSQAAGTSASYEQYF. CDR3 in DNA: TGCGCCAGCAGCCAAGCGGCCGGGACTAGCGCCTCCTACGAGCAGTACTTC.

CDR3 coding DNA: TGTGCCAGCAGCCAAGGGAGAGAGGGCACAGATACGCAGTATTTT. Protein sequence: CASSQGREGTDTQYF. The V gene is TRBV7-2, the J gene TRBJ2-3; D may be TRBD2 (5 bases). The CDR3 covers 15 residues. CDR1 is SGHTA, CDR2 FQGNSA, per germline. Trimming removed 5 bases from V and 1 base from J, with 13 bases in between.

This clone is a singleton in its sample. V usage is TRBV10-3 and J usage is TRBJ2-6, with 8 bases matching TRBD1. Germline CDR1 is ENHRY and CDR2 is SYGVKD. With V trimmed by 4 bases and J by 0 bases, 8 bases remained unmatched. The CDR3 extends over 18 amino acids. CDR3 DNA sequence: TGTGCCATCAGTGGTCGACAGGGGATGGGCTCTGGGGCCAACGTCCTGACTTTC. It is translated as CAISGRQGMGSGANVLTF.

CDR3 nucleotides: TGTGCCAGCAGTGTACCCGGGACAGGGAGATACGAGCAGTACTTC. Encoded protein: CASSVPGTGRYEQYF. V is TRBV25-1 and J is TRBJ2-7; 9 bases fit TRBD1. V lost 4 bases, J lost 4 bases, and 8 bases stayed unmatched. Germline CDR1 MGHDK, CDR2 SYGVNS. This CDR3 comprises 15 residues.

The V and J genes are TRBV5-6 and TRBJ2-7, with 8 positions matching TRBD2. The CDR3 is 12 amino acids. Germline CDR1 reads SGHDT; CDR2 reads YYEEEE. With V trimmed by 6 bases and J by 3 bases, 2 bases remained unmatched. The CDR3 DNA sequence: TGTGCCAGCACCCTAGCGGGCTACGAGCAGTACTTC. This sequence encodes CASTLAGYEQYF.

The J gene is TRBJ2-5, the V gene TRBV11-3; D may correspond to TRBD1 or TRBD2 (5 bases each). CDR3 length: 18 amino acids. V lost 5 bases and J 5 bases, leaving 27 bases between the germline ends. Germline lookup yields CDR1 SGHNT and CDR2 YENEEA. The CDR3 sequence: CASSTRRAGIFFGETQYF. The CDR3 DNA is TGTGCCAGCAGCACCCGGCGGGCAGGGATTTTTTTCGGGGAGACCCAGTACTTC.

In this sample, this clone turned up once. The rearrangement joins TRBV4-2 to TRBJ2-3; 11 nucleotides line up with TRBD2. The CDR3 is 16 amino acids. J was trimmed by 4 bases and V by 2 bases; bases with no gene match: 5. From germline, CDR1 is LGHNA and CDR2 YNFKEQ. The CDR3 region has the DNA TGTGCCAGCAGCCAATTAACTAGCGGGAGCTCAGATACGCAGTATTTT. Its translation is CASSQLTSGSSDTQYF.

This clone appeared a single time. The chain is built from TRBV4-1 and TRBJ2-3; 11 nucleotides align to TRBD2. CDR1 and CDR2 (germline): MGHRA, YSYEKL. This CDR3 region has 17 residues. V lost 0 bases and J lost 4; bases outside the gene matches: 6. The CDR3 DNA is TGCGCCAGCAGCCAAGAGCGGCTAGCGGGAGGATCAGATACGCAGTATTTT. Its translation: CASSQERLAGGSDTQYF.

This clone was observed a handful of times. The V and J genes are TRBV25-1 and TRBJ2-3, with 8 bases aligning to TRBD2. The CDR3 length is 14 residues. V was clipped by 7 bases and J by 4 bases; unmatched bases: 7. Germline lookup yields CDR1 MGHDK and CDR2 SYGVNS. The CDR3 coding sequence is TGTGCCAGCACTAAGCGGGAGTCGGCAGATACGCAGTATTTT. Protein sequence: CASTKRESADTQYF.

The chain joins TRBV11-2 to TRBJ2-1; no clear D gene. The CDR3 runs 12 residues. The V gene lost 5 bases and the J gene lost 7 bases, with 9 bases spanning the gap. Germline CDR1 and CDR2: SGHAT and FQNNGV. CDR3 sequence reads: CASSPTWNEQFF. CDR3 sequence (DNA): TGTGCCAGCAGCCCGACCTGGAATGAGCAGTTCTTC. The full variable domain, its missing parts supplied by reference TRBV11-2 and TRBJ2-1, is EAGVAQSPRYKIIEKRQSVAFWCNPISGHATLYWYQQILGQGPKLLIQFQNNGVVDDSQLPKDRFSAERLKGVDSTLKIQPAKLEDSAVYLCASSPTWNEQFFGPGTRLTVL.

The rearrangement links TRBV15 to TRBJ1-2; D call uncertain. The germline gives CDR1 LNHNV, CDR2 YYDKDF (reference sequence). The CDR3 has 15 amino acids. V was trimmed by 0 bases and J by 4 bases, leaving 12 bases between them. CDR3 bases: TGTGCCACCAGCAGAGATGGAGGCAGGAGCTATGGCTACACCTTC. Translated, it gives CATSRDGGRSYGYTF.

This clone was observed a single time. The chain recombines TRBV15 with TRBJ1-3; D gene unclear. The germline V and J ends were trimmed by 3 bases and 2 bases, with 8 bases remaining between them. CDR3 length equals 14 residues. From germline, CDR1 is LNHNV and CDR2 YYDKDF (reference sequence). The CDR3 DNA sequence: TGTGCCACCAGCAGGACCGTAACTGGAAACACCATATATTTT. Amino acids: CATSRTVTGNTIYF.

The rearrangement uses TRBV28 and TRBJ1-2; D gene unclear. Trimming took 4 bases from V and 5 from J, leaving 11 bases between them. CDR1 and CDR2 from the germline V gene are MDHEN and SYDVKM. This CDR3 has 13 amino acids. The CDR3 spells CASSSPRVYGYTF. The CDR3 nucleotides read TGTGCCAGCAGTTCCCCCCGGGTATATGGCTACACCTTC.

The V and J genes are TRBV5-1 and TRBJ2-7; TRBD1 aligns across 8 bases. CDR3 length: 15 residues. Germline lookup yields CDR1 SGHRS and CDR2 YFSETQ. V lost 3 bases and J lost 2; bases outside the gene matches: 7. CDR3 coding DNA: TGCGCCAGCAGCTCCGGACAGGGACATCCCTACGAGCAGTACTTC. Encoded protein: CASSSGQGHPYEQYF.

The chain joins TRBV28 to TRBJ2-6; 7 bases are a match to TRBD1. CDR1 MDHEN and CDR2 SYDVKM come from the germline V gene. The CDR3 runs 16 residues. V dropped 3 bases and J dropped 0; count of bases not matched to a gene: 2. CDR3 sequence: CASSLGQPSGANVLTF. The CDR3 coding sequence is TGTGCCAGCAGTTTGGGACAGCCCTCTGGGGCCAACGTCCTGACTTTC. Full variable domain (remainder filled in from reference TRBV28 and TRBJ2-6): DVKVTQSSRYLVKRTGEKVFLECVQDMDHENMFWYRQDPGLGLRLIYFSYDVKMKEKGDIPEGYSVSREKKERFSLILESASTNQTSMYLCASSLGQPSGANVLTFGAGSRLTVL.

V gene TRBV6-6 combines with J gene TRBJ2-7, with D hard to call. CDR1 and CDR2 (germline): MNHNY, SVGAGI (reference sequence). The CDR3 loop spans 13 amino acids. Trimming left V 2 bases short and J 3 bases short, with 8 bases between. As DNA, the CDR3 is TGTGCCAGCAGTTACACCTTTGACTACGAGCAGTACTTC. Amino acid sequence: CASSYTFDYEQYF.

The V gene is TRBV25-1, the J gene TRBJ2-2, with D possibly matching TRBD2 (6 bases). Trimming removed 10 bases at V and 4 bases at J, with 13 bases between. The CDR3 is 13 amino acids. Per germline, CDR1 MGHDK and CDR2 SYGVNS. DNA for the CDR3: TGTGCCACCCGCCTGGGGGGCACCGGGGAGCTGTTTTTT. This sequence encodes CATRLGGTGELFF.

J is TRBJ2-1 and V is TRBV19; 11 nucleotides agree with TRBD2. The germline CDR1 and CDR2 sequences are LNHDA and SQIVND (reference sequence). Losses at the gene ends were 3 bases for V and 8 bases for J; bases not matched to a gene: 6. This CDR3 has 15 amino acids. The CDR3 region has the DNA TGTGCCAGTAGTATTTCGACTAGCGGGATCGATGAGCAGTTCTTC. Translating gives CASSISTSGIDEQFF.

The rearrangement links TRBV20-1 to TRBJ1-1; D perhaps matches TRBD1 (6 bases). The CDR3 runs to 11 residues. V gave up 7 bases and J gave up 6 bases, with 12 bases separating them. Germline CDR1 DFQATT, CDR2 SNEGSKA (reference sequence). CDR3 bases: TGCAGTGTACAGGGATACGCTGAAGCTTTCTTT. Its translation is CSVQGYAEAFF.

Only one count was recorded for this clone. The CDR3 sequence is CSVEGYNTEAFF. Written as DNA, the CDR3 is TGCAGCGTTGAAGGCTATAACACTGAAGCTTTCTTT. The chain combines TRBV29-1 with TRBJ1-1; D gene ambiguous. There are 12 residues in the CDR3. Germline CDR1 SQVTM, CDR2 ANQGSEA. Trimming cost V 1 base and J 2 bases, with 5 bases left between them.

The chain joins TRBV20-1 to TRBJ2-3, with 7 bases matching TRBD1. CDR1 and CDR2 (germline): DFQATT, SNEGSKA (reference sequence). Trimming cost V 6 bases and J 13 bases; bases outside gene matches: 10. This CDR3 has 11 residues. The CDR3 DNA reads as TGCAGTGCCAGATGGGGACAGTCAAAGTATTTT. Its translation: CSARWGQSKYF.

J is TRBJ1-1 and V is TRBV19, with 10 bases matching TRBD1. J was trimmed by 5 bases and V by 6 bases; bases with no gene match: 12. Germline lookup yields CDR1 LNHDA and CDR2 SQIVND (reference sequence). This CDR3 has 16 amino acids. The CDR3 here is CASRTGPGQGGTEAFF. The CDR3 DNA reads as TGTGCCAGTAGAACAGGGCCCGGACAGGGGGGAACTGAAGCTTTCTTT.

V gene TRBV11-2 combines with J gene TRBJ2-1; 13 bases align to TRBD2. Germline trimming cut 5 bases from V and 4 bases from J; bases unmatched to any gene: 5. The CDR3 covers 16 residues. Per germline, CDR1 SGHAT and CDR2 FQNNGV. The CDR3 coding sequence is TGTGCCAGCAGCCCCAGACTAGCGGGAGGTTACAATGAGCAGTTCTTC. Translating it yields CASSPRLAGGYNEQFF.

V usage is TRBV19 and J usage is TRBJ2-3, with D possibly called TRBD1 or TRBD2 (5 bases each). Germline V gene data show CDR1 as LNHDA and CDR2 as SQIVND (reference sequence). The CDR3 contains 15 residues. The germline V and J ends were trimmed by 3 bases and 2 bases, with 12 bases remaining between them. DNA for the CDR3: TGTGCCAGTAGTATGTACGGGACCTTCACAGATACGCAGTATTTT. The encoded protein is CASSMYGTFTDTQYF. Full variable domain (remainder filled in from reference TRBV19 and TRBJ2-3): DGGITQSPKYLFRKEGQNVTLSCEQNLNHDAMYWYRQDPGQGLRLIYYSQIVNDFQKGDIAEGYSVSREKKESFPLTVTSAQKNPTAFYLCASSMYGTFTDTQYFGPGTRLTVL.

The J gene is TRBJ1-1, the V gene TRBV9; no firm D call. Trimming removed 2 bases from V and 0 bases from J, with 8 bases in between. The CDR3 has 14 residues. Germline CDR1 is SGDLS and CDR2 is YYNGEE. The CDR3 DNA sequence: TGTGCCAGCAGCGTTGGCAGCTTGAACACTGAAGCTTTCTTT. Its translation is CASSVGSLNTEAFF.